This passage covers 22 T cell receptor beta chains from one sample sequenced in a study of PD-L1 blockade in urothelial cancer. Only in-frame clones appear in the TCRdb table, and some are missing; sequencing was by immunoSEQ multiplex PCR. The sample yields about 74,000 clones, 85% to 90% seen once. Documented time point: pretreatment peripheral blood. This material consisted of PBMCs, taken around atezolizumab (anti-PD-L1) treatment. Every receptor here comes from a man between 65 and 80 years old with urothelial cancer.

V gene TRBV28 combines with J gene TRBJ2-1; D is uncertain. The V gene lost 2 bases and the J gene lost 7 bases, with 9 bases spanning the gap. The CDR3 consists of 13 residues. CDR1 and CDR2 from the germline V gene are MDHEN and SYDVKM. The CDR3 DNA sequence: TGTGCCAGCAGTTTAATAGCACTTAATGAGCAGTTCTTC. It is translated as CASSLIALNEQFF. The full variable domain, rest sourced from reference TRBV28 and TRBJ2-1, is DVKVTQSSRYLVKRTGEKVFLECVQDMDHENMFWYRQDPGLGLRLIYFSYDVKMKEKGDIPEGYSVSREKKERFSLILESASTNQTSMYLCASSLIALNEQFFGPGTRLTVL.

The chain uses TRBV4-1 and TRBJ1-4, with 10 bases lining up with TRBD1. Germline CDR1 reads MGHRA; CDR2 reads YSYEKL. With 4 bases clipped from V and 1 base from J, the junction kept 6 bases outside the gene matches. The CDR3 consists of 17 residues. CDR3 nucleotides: TGCGCCAGCAGCCTCCGCGACAGGGGGCGAACTAATGAAAAACTGTTTTTT. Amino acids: CASSLRDRGRTNEKLFF.

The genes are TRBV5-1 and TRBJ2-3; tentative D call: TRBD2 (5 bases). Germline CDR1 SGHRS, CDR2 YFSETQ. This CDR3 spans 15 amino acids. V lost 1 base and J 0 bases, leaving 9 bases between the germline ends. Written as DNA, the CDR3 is TGCGCCAGCAGCTTGTTTCTAGCTAGCACAGATACGCAGTATTTT. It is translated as CASSLFLASTDTQYF.

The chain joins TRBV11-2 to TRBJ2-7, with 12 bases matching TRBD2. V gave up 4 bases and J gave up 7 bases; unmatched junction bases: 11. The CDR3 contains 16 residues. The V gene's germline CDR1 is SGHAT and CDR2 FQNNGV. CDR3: CASSSLGLAGTLEQYF. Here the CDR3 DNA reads TGTGCCAGCAGCTCACTCGGACTAGCGGGGACCTTGGAGCAGTACTTC.

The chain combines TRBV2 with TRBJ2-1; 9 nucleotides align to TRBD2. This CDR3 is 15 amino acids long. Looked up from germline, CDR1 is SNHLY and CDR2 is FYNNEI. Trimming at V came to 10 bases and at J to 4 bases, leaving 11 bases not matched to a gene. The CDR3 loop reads CATQGPSGIYNEQFF. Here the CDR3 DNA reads TGTGCCACCCAAGGTCCTAGCGGGATTTACAATGAGCAGTTCTTC.

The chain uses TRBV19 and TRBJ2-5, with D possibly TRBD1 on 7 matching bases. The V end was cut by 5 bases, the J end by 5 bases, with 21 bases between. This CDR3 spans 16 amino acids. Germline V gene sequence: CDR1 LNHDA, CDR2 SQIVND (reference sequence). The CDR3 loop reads CASSLPGQGGRETQYF. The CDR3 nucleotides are TGTGCCAGTAGTCTCCCGGGTCAGGGGGGCCGGGAGACCCAGTACTTC.

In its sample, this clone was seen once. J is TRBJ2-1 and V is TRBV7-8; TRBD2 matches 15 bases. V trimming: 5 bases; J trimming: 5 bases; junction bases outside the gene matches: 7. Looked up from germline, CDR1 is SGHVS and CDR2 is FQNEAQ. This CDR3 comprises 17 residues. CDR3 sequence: CASSLRTSGGVNNEQFF. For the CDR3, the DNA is TGTGCCAGCAGCCTCAGGACTAGCGGGGGGGTAAACAATGAGCAGTTCTTC. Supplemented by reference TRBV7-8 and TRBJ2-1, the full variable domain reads GAGVSQSPRYKVAKRGQDVALRCDPISGHVSLFWYQQALGQGPEFLTYFQNEAQLDKSGLPSDRFFAERPEGSVSTLKIQRTQQEDSAVYLCASSLRTSGGVNNEQFFGPGTRLTVL.

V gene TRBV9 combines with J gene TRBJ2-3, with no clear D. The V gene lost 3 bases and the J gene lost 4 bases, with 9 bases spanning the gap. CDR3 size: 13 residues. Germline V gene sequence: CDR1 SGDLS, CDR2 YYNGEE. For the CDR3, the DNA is TGTGCCAGCAGCGGAGAGGTGTCAGATACGCAGTATTTT. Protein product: CASSGEVSDTQYF.

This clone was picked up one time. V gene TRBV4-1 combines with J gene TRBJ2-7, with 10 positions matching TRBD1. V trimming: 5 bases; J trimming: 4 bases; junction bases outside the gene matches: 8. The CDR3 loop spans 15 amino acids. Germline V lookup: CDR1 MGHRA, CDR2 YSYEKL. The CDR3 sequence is CASSWGTGEGYEQYF. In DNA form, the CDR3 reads TGCGCCAGCAGCTGGGGGACAGGGGAGGGATACGAGCAGTACTTC.

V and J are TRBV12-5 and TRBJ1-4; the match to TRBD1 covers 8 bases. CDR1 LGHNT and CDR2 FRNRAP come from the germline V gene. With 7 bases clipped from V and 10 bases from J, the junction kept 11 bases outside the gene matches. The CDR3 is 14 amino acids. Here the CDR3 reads CASARTGGGGKLFF. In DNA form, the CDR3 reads TGTGCTAGTGCCAGAACAGGGGGAGGGGGAAAACTGTTTTTT.

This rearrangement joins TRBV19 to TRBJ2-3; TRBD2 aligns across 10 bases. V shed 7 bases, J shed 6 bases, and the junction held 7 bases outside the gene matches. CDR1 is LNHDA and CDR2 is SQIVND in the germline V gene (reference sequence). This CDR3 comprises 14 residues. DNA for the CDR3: TGTGCCAGTAAACCTAGCGGGGGCCGGGATACGCAGTATTTT. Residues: CASKPSGGRDTQYF. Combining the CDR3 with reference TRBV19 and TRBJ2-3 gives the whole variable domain DGGITQSPKYLFRKEGQNVTLSCEQNLNHDAMYWYRQDPGQGLRLIYYSQIVNDFQKGDIAEGYSVSREKKESFPLTVTSAQKNPTAFYLCASKPSGGRDTQYFGPGTRLTVL.

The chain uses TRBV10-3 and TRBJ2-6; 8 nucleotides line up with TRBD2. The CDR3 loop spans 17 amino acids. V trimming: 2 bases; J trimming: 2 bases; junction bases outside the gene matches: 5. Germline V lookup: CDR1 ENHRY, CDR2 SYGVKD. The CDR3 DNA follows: TGTGCCATCAGTGAGGAGTTCGGGGGGGCTGGGGCCAACGTCCTGACTTTC. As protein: CAISEEFGGAGANVLTF.

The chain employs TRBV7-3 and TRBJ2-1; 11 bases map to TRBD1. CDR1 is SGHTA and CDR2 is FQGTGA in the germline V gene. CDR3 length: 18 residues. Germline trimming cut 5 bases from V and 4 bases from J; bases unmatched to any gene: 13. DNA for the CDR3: TGTGCCAGCAGCCAGAATCCGGGACAGGGGGGAGGATACAATGAGCAGTTCTTC. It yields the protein CASSQNPGQGGGYNEQFF.

The CDR3 is CSAAPFSWSKAGELFF. CDR3 sequence (DNA): TGCAGCGCCGCGCCGTTTTCGTGGAGTAAGGCCGGGGAGCTGTTTTTT. V is TRBV29-1 and J is TRBJ2-2; D is uncertain. Germline V CDR1 and CDR2: SQVTM, ANQGSEA. The V end was cut by 7 bases, the J end by 6 bases, with 24 bases between. CDR3 length: 16 residues.

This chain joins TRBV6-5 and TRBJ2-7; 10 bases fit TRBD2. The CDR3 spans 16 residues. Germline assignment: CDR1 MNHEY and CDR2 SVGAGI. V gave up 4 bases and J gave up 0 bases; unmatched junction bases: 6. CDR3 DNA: TGTGCCAGCAGTTTCCCGGGACTAGCGAGCTCCTACGAGCAGTACTTC. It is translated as CASSFPGLASSYEQYF.

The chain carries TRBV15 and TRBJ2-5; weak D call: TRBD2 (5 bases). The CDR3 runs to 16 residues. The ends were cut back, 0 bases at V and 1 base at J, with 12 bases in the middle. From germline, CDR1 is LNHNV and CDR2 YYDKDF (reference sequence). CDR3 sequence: CATSRDPAGSQETQYF. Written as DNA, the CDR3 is TGTGCCACCAGCAGAGATCCGGCGGGTAGCCAAGAGACCCAGTACTTC.

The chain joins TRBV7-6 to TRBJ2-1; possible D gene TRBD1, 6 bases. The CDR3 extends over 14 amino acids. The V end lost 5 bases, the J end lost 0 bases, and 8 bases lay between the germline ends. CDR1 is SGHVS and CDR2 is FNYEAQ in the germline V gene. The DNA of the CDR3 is TGTGCCAGCAGCCTCAGGGGCTCCTACAATGAGCAGTTCTTC. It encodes CASSLRGSYNEQFF.

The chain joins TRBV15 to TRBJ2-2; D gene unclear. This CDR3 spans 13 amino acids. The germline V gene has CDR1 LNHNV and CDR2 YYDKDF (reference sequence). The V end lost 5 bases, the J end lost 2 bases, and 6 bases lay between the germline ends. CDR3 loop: CATSGANTGELFF. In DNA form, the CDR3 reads TGTGCCACCAGCGGAGCAAACACCGGGGAGCTGTTTTTT.

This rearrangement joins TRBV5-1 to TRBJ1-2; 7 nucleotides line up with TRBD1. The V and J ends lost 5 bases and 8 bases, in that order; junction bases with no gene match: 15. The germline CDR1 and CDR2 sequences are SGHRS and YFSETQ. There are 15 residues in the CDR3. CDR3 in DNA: TGCGCCAGCAGACCGACAGGGATCCAGAGTAGGGGCTACACCTTC. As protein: CASRPTGIQSRGYTF.

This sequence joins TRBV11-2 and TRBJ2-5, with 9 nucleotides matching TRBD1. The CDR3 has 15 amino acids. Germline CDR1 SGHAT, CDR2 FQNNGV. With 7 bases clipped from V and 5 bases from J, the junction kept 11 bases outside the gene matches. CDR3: CASKFNRGREETQYF. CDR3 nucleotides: TGTGCCAGCAAGTTTAACAGGGGGCGCGAGGAGACCCAGTACTTC. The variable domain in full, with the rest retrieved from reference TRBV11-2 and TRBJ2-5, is EAGVAQSPRYKIIEKRQSVAFWCNPISGHATLYWYQQILGQGPKLLIQFQNNGVVDDSQLPKDRFSAERLKGVDSTLKIQPAKLEDSAVYLCASKFNRGREETQYFGPGTRLLVL.

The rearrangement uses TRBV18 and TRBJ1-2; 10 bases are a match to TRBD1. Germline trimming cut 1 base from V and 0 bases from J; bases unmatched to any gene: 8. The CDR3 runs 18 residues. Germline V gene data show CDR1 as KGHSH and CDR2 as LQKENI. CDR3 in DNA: TGTGCCAGCTCACCACGACAGGGGGCCCGACCTGCTAACTATGGCTACACCTTC. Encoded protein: CASSPRQGARPANYGYTF.

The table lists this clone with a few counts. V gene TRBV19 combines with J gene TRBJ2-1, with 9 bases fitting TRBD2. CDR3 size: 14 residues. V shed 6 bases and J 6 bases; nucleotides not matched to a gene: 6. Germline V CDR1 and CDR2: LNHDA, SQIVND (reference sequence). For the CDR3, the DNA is TGTGCCAGTAGGGCAGCGGGAGGCGGCAATGAGCAGTTCTTC. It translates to CASRAAGGGNEQFF.